This T cell receptor beta chain appears in the sequencing data of a study of technical replicates of blood from a handful of donors. This clone was seen more than once but under ten times. Only in-frame clones appear in the TCRdb table, and some are missing; sequencing was by immunoSEQ multiplex PCR. Among 80,000 to 95,000 clones listed, 90% to 95% were seen once. CDR1 is MGHRA, CDR2 YSYEKL, per germline. V was pared by 1 base and J by 4 bases, with 11 bases between. This CDR3 has 15 residues. The TCR comes from a human donor in good health. Sequencing was carried out using T cells isolated from PBMCs. J is TRBJ1-5 and V is TRBV4-1; D is uncertain. CDR3 bases: TGCGCCAGCAGCCAAGCCAGCGTTAAGAATCAGCCCCAGCATTTT. This sequence encodes CASSQASVKNQPQHF.